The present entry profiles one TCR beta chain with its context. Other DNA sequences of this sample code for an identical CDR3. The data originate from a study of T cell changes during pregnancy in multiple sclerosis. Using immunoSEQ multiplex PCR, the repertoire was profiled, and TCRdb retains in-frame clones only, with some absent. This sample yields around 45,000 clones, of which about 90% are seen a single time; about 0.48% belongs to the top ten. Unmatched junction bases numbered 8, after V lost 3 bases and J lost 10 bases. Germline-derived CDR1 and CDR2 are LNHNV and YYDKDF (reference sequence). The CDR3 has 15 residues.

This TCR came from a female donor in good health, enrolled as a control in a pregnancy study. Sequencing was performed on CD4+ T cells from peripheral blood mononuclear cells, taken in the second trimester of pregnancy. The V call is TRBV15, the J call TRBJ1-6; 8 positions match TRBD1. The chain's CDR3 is CATSRSTGGDSPLHF. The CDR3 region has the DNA TGTGCCACCAGCAGGAGCACAGGGGGGGACTCACCCCTCCACTTT. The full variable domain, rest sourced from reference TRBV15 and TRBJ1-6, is DAMVIQNPRYQVTQFGKPVTLSCSQTLNHNVMYWYQQKSSQAPKLLFHYYDKDFNNEADTPDNFQSRRPNTSFCFLDIRSPGLGDTAMYLCATSRSTGGDSPLHFGNGTRLTVT.